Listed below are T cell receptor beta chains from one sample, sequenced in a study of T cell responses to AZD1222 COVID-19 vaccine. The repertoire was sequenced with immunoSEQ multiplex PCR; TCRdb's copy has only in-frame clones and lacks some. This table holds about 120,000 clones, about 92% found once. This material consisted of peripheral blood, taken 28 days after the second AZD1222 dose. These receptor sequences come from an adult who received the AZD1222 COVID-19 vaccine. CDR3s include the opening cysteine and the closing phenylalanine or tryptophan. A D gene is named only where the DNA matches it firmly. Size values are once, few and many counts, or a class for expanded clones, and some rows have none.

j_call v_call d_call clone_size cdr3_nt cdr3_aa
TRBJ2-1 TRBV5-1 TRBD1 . TGCGCCAGCAGCCCGAACAGGGGCCCTACCTACAATGAGCAGTTCTTC CASSPNRGPTYNEQFF
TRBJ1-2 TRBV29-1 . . TGCAGCGTTGAGGACCTCTATGGCTACACCTTC CSVEDLYGYTF
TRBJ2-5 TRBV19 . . TGTGCCAGTAGTATACGCTCTTCCGGAGAGACCCAGTACTTC CASSIRSSGETQYF
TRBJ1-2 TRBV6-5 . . TGTGCCGTGAGCGGGAACACAGCCTATGGCTACACCTTC CAVSGNTAYGYTF
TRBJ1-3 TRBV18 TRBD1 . TGTGCCAGCTCACCCGGGACAGGGCCCGGAAACACCATATATTTT CASSPGTGPGNTIYF
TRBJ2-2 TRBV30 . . TGTGCCTGGAGTGTTAGGGGTCCCGGGGAGCTGTTTTTT CAWSVRGPGELFF
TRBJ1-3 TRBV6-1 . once TGTGCCAGCAGTGAAGAGTGGCTGCAGCGATCTGGAAACACCATATATTTT CASSEEWLQRSGNTIYF
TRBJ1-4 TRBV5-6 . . TGTGCCAGCAGCTTGCTGAGGAGGGGATACGATGAAAAACTGTTTTTT CASSLLRRGYDEKLFF
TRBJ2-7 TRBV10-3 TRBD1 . TGTGCCATCAGTGAGTCCACAGGGGGCCCCTACGAGCAGTACTTC CAISESTGGPYEQYF
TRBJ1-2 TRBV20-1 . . TGCAGTGCTAGTGTACGGGGCAGTACTAACTATGGCTACACCTTC CSASVRGSTNYGYTF
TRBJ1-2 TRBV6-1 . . TGTGCCAGCAGTGAAAATGTGGGGAACTATGGCTACACCTTC CASSENVGNYGYTF
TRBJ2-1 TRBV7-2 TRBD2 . TGTGCCAGCAGCTTAGCGGGACTAGCGGTCCATGAGCAGTTCTTC CASSLAGLAVHEQFF
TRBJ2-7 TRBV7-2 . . TGTGCCAGCAGCCCAACAGGAGTTTCCTACGAGCAGTACTTC CASSPTGVSYEQYF
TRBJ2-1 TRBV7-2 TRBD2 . TGTGCCAGCAGCCCGGGGACTAGCGGGGCCGAAGAGTTCTTC CASSPGTSGAEEFF
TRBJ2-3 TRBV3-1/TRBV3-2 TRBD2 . TGTGCCAGCAGCCAGACTAGCGGGGGGCCCACAGATACGCAGTATTTT CASSQTSGGPTDTQYF
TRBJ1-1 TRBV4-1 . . TGCGCCAGCAGCCAAAAGACGAACACTGAAGCTTTCTTT CASSQKTNTEAFF
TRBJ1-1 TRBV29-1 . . TGCAGCGTTACCGGCAGCTTGAACACTGAAGCTTTCTTT CSVTGSLNTEAFF
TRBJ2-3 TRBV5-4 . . TGTGCCAGCAGCTTGAACTACAGGGCGACAGATACGCAGTATTTT CASSLNYRATDTQYF
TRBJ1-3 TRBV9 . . TGTGCCAGCAGCGTGACGGACTCTGGAAACACCATATATTTT CASSVTDSGNTIYF
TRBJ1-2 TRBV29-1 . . TGCAGCGTTGGGTACCAAGGGGGCACCTTC CSVGYQGGTF
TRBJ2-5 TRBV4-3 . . TGCGCCAGCAGCCAAGGGCCTCTGGAGACCCAGTACTTC CASSQGPLETQYF
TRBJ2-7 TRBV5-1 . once TGCGCCAGCAGCTTGGGTGAGATGCTCTACGAGCAGTACTTC CASSLGEMLYEQYF
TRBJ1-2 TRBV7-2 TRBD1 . TGTGCCAGCAGCTTCGTTGGGGGACAGGGAGGGGGAATCAATGGCTACACCTTC CASSFVGGQGGGINGYTF
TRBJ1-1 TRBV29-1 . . TGCAGCGTTGCGAGTGTTTCTAACACTGAAGCTTTCTTT CSVASVSNTEAFF
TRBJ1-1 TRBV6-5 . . TGTGCCAGCATGGGAGTTTTTGACACTGAAGCTTTCTTT CASMGVFDTEAFF
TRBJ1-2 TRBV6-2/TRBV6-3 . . TGTGCCAGCAGTTATTACCCGGCCACAGGCATCAACTATGGCTACACCTTC CASSYYPATGINYGYTF
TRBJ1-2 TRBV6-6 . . TGTGCCAGCCGAAAGGGTGACGAGGGCTACACCTTC CASRKGDEGYTF
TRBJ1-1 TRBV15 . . TGTGCCACCAGCAGAGGCAGGGGCGACACTGAAGCTTTCTTT CATSRGRGDTEAFF
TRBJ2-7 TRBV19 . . TGTGCCAGTAGTATTGAAGGGGCCGCCTACGAGCAGTACTTC CASSIEGAAYEQYF
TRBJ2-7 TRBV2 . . TGTGCCAGCAGCCAGGGGCAGATTTTCTCCTACGAGCAGTACTTC CASSQGQIFSYEQYF
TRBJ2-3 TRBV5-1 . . TGCGCCAGCAGCTCGGGGACTAGCACAGATACGCAGTATTTT CASSSGTSTDTQYF
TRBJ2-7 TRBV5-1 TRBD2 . TGCGCCAGCAGCTTGGTTACTAGCGGGGAAACGGAGCAGTACTTC CASSLVTSGETEQYF
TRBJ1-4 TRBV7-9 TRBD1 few TGTGCCAGCAGCTTAGGGGACAGCTTGAAAAATGAAAAACTGTTTTTT CASSLGDSLKNEKLFF
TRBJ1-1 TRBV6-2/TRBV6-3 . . TGTGCCAGCAGTTATGGCGGACCGAACACTGAAGCTTTCTTT CASSYGGPNTEAFF
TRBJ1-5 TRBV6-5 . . TGTGCCAGCGATGGGGCCTTTGGGCAGCCCCAGCATTTT CASDGAFGQPQHF
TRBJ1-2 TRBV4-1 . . TGCGCCAGCAGCCAAACAGGGACGGAACAGGATGGCTACACCTTC CASSQTGTEQDGYTF
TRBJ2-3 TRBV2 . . TGTGCCAGCGTTATGACGAGAGATACGCAGTATTTT CASVMTRDTQYF
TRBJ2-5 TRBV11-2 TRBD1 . TGTGCCAGCAGCCGAGGGGACAGGGGTCTTGGGGAGACCCAGTACTTC CASSRGDRGLGETQYF
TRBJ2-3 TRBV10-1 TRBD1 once TGCGCCAGCAGTGAGAGGGGGACAGGGACCACAGATACGCAGTATTTT CASSERGTGTTDTQYF
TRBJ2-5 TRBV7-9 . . TGTGCCAGCAGCTTAGCGCTGACTACTAGGGGGGAGACCCAGTACTTC CASSLALTTRGETQYF
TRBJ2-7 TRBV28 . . TGTGCCAGCAGTTTACGGGGTCAGGGGCGGGAGCAGTACTTC CASSLRGQGREQYF
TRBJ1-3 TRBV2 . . TGTGCCAGCAGTGACAGGTCTGGAAACACCATATATTTT CASSDRSGNTIYF